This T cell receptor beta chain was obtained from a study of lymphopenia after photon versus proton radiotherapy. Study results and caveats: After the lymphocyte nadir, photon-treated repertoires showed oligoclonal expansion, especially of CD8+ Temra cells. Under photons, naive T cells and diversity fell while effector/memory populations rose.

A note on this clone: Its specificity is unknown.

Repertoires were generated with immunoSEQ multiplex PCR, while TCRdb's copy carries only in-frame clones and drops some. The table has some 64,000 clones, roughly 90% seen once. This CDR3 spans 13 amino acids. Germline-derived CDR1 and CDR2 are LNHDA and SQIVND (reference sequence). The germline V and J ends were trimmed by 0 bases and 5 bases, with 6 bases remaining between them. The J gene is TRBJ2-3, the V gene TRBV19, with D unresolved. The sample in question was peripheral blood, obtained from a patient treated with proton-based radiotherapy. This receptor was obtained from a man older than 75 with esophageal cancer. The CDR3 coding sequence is TGTGCCAGTAGTATAGATGTAGTAGATACGCAGTATTTT. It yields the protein CASSIDVVDTQYF.